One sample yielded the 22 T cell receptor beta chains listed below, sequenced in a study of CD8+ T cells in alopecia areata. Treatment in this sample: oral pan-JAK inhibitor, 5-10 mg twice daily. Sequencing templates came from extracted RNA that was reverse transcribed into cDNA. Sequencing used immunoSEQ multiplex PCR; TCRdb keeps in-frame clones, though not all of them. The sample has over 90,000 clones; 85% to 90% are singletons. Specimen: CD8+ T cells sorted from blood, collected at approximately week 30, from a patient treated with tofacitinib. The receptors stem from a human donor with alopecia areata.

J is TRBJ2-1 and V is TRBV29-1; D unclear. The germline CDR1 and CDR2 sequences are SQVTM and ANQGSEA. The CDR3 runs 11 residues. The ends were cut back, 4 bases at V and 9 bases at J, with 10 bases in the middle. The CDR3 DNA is TGCAGCGTTGGTTACTTAGGTGAGCAGTTCTTC. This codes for CSVGYLGEQFF.

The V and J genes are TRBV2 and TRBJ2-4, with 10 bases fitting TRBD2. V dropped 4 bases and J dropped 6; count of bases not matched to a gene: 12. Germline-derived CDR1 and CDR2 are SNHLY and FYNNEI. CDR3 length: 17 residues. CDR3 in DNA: TGTGCCAGCAGTGTTGCGGAGCGGGGGGGCCGGTTAAACATTCAGTACTTC. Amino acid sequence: CASSVAERGGRLNIQYF.

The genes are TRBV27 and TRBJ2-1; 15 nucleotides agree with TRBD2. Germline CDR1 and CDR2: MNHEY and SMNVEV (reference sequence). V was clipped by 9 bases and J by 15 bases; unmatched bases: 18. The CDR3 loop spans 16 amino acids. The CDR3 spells CASLQGGTSGRRPVFF. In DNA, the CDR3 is TGTGCCAGTTTGCAGGGAGGGACTAGCGGGAGGAGACCAGTGTTCTTC.

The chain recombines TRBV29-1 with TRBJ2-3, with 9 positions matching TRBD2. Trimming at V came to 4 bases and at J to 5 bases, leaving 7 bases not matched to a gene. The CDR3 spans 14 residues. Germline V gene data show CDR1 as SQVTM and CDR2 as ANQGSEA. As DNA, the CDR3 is TGCAGCGTTGTGATAGCGGGAGACCTAGATACGCAGTATTTT. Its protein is CSVVIAGDLDTQYF.

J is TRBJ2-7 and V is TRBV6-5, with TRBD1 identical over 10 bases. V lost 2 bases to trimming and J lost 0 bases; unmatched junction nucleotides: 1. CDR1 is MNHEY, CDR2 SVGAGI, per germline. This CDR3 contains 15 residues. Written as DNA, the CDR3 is TGTGCCAGCAGTTACGGGACAGGGGACTCCTACGAGCAGTACTTC. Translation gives CASSYGTGDSYEQYF.

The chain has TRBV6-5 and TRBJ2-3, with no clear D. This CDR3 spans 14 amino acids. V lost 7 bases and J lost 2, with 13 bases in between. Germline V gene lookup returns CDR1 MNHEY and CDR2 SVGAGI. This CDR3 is CASNHSPDTDTQYF. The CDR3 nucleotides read TGTGCCAGCAATCACTCCCCGGACACAGATACGCAGTATTTT.

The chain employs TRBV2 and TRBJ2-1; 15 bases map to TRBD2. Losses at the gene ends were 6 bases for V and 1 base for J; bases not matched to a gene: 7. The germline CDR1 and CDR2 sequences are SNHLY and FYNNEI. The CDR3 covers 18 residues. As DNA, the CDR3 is TGTGCCAGCAGACGGACTAGCGGGAGGGATACTTCCTACAATGAGCAGTTCTTC. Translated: CASRRTSGRDTSYNEQFF.

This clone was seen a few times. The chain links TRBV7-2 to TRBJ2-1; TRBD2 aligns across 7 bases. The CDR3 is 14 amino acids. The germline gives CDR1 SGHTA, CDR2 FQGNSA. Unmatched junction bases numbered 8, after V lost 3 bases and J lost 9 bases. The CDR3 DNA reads TGTGCCAGCAGCTTCGTCCTAGCGGAGGGTGAGCAGTTCTTC. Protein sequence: CASSFVLAEGEQFF.

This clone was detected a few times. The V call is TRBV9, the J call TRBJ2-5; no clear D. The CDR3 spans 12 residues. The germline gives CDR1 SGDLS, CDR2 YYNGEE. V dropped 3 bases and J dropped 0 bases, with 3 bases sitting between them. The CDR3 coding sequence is TGTGCCAGCAGCGCCGACCAAGAGACCCAGTACTTC. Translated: CASSADQETQYF.

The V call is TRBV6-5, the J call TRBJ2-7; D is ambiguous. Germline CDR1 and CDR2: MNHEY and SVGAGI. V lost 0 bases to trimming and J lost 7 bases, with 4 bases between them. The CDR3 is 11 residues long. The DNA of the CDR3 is TGTGCCAGCAGTTACTCGCGGGAGCAGTACTTC. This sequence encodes CASSYSREQYF.

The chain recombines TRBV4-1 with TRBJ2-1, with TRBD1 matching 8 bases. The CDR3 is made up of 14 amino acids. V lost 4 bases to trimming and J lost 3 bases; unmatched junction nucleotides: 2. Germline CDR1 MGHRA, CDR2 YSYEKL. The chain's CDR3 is CASSLGQDYNEQFF. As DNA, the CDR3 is TGCGCCAGCAGCCTGGGACAGGACTACAATGAGCAGTTCTTC.

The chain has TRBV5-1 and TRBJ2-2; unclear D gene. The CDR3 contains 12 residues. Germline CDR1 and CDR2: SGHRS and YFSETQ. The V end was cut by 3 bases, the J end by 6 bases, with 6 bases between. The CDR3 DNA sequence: TGCGCCAGCAGCTCAAGTCCCGGGGAGCTGTTTTTT. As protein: CASSSSPGELFF.

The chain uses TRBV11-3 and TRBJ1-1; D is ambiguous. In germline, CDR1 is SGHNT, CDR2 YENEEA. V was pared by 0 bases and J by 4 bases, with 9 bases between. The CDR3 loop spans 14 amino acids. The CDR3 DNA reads TGTGCCAGCAGCTTAGATTCTTCGGCCACTGAAGCTTTCTTT. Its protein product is CASSLDSSATEAFF.

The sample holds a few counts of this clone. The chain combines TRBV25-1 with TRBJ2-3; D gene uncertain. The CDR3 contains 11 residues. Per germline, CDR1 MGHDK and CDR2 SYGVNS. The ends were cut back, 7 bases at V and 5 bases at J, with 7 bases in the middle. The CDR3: CASTIGDTQYF. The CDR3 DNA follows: TGTGCCAGCACTATAGGAGATACGCAGTATTTT.

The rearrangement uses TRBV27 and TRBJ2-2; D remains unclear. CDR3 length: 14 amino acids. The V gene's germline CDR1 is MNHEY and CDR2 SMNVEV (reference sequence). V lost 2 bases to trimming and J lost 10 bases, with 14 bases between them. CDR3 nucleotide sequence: TGTGCCAGCAGTTTAAATCTGGGCCGGTCGGAGCTGTTTTTT. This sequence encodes CASSLNLGRSELFF.

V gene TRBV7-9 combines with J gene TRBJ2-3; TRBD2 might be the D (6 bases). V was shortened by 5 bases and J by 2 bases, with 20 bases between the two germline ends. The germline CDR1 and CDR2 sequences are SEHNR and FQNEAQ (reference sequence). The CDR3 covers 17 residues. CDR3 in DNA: TGTGCCAGCAGCGCCCAGCTTGGAGGGATAAACACAGATACGCAGTATTTT. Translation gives CASSAQLGGINTDTQYF.

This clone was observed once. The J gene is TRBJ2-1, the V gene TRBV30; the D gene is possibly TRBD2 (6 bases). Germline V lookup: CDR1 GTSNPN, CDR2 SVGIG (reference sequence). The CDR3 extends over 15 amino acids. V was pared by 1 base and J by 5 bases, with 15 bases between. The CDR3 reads CAWSGGQRADNEQFF. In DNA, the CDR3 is TGTGCCTGGAGTGGAGGCCAGCGGGCTGACAATGAGCAGTTCTTC. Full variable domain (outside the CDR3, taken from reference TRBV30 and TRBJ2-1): SQTIHQWPATLVQPVGSPLSLECTVEGTSNPNLYWYRQAAGRGLQLLFYSVGIGQISSEVPQNLSASRPQDRQFILSSKKLLLSDSGFYLCAWSGGQRADNEQFFGPGTRLTVL.

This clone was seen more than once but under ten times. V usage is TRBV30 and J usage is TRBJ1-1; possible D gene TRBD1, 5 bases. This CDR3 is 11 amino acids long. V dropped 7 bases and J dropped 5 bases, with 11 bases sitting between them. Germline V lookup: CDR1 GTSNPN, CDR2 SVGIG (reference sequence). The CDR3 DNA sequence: TGTGCCTCCCGGGGGGGGACTGAAGCTTTCTTT. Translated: CASRGGTEAFF. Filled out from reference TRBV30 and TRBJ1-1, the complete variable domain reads SQTIHQWPATLVQPVGSPLSLECTVEGTSNPNLYWYRQAAGRGLQLLFYSVGIGQISSEVPQNLSASRPQDRQFILSSKKLLLSDSGFYLCASRGGTEAFFGQGTRLTVV.

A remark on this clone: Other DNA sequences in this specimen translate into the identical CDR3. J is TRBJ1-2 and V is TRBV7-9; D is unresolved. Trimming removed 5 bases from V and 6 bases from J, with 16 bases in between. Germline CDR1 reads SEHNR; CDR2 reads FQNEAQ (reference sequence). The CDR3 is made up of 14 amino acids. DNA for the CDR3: TGTGCCAGCAGCCTAGATCCCGGAACCGATGGCTACACCTTC. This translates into CASSLDPGTDGYTF.

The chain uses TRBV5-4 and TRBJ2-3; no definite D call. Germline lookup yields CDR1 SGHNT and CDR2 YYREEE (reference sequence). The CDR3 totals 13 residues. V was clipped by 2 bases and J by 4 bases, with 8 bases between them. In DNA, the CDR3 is TGTGCCAGCAGCTTTTCCGAGTCAGATACGCAGTATTTT. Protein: CASSFSESDTQYF.

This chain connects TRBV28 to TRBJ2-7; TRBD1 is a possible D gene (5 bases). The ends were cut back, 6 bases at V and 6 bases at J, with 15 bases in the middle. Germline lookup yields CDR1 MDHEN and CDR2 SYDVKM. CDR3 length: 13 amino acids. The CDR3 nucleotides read TGTGCCAGCAGCCCGCCAGGGTCCCCCGAGCAGTACTTC. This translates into CASSPPGSPEQYF.

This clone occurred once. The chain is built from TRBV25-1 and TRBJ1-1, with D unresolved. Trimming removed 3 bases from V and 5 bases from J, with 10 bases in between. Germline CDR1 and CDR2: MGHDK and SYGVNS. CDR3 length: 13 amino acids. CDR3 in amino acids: CASSERGRTEAFF. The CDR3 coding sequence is TGTGCCAGCAGTGAGCGAGGGAGAACTGAAGCTTTCTTT.